This TCR beta chain was recovered during a study of regulatory T cells in long-lasting Graves disease. Relying on iRepertoire HTBI primers and Arm-PCR of CDR3 regions, the team built TCR beta libraries. MiXCR, applied by TCRdb to the multiplex PCR reads, yields one record per CDR3 protein. This table holds about 200,000 distinct CDR3 sequences, 15% to 20% found once. Germline CDR1 reads KGHSH; CDR2 reads LQKENI. Trimming took 2 bases from V and 9 from J; bases not matched to a gene: 12. The CDR3 loop spans 15 amino acids. Time point reported: newly diagnosed GD, antithyroid drugs for less than 3 months. The authors made the TCR library using RNA they extracted from PBMCs. Study-wide points: Samples came from peripheral blood alone, without thyroid tissue. It was in persistent disease that TRBV28, TRBJ1-2 and TRBJ2-5 were favored. Relative to new patients (roughly 950), persistent patients exhibited greater sharing of public clonotypes (about 3,000).

Concerning this clonotype: The antigen remains unidentified. One base away lies a much larger clone, so this may be a sequencing read error.

The sequence was collected from a female donor with Graves disease. The V and J genes are TRBV18 and TRBJ1-1; 7 bases are a match to TRBD1. Source: peripheral blood mononuclear cells (PBMCs), taken at new diagnosis, from a patient treated with antithyroid drugs. The CDR3 region is CASSPTVTGLVKAFF. CDR3 coding DNA: TGTGCCAGCTCACCAACCGTGACAGGGTTAGTTAAAGCTTTCTTT.